The clone carrying this T cell receptor beta chain has a count of ten or more. The antigen is unknown. This record comes from a study of regulatory T cells in long-lasting Graves disease. General study points: With 2,500 to 3,500 shared public clonotypes, persistent patients exceeded new patients, who shared just over 950. TRBV28, TRBJ1-2 and TRBJ2-5 were segments that persistent disease favored.

Time point of the sample: persistent/refractory GD, antithyroid drugs over 5 years with positive TRAb. Making the TCR library involved RNA that had been extracted from PBMCs. This CDR3 has 15 residues. With 0 bases removed from V and 0 bases from J, the gap between germline ends came to 7 bases. CDR1 is SGDLS, CDR2 YYNGEE, per germline. TCR beta libraries were built with iRepertoire HTBI primers and Arm-PCR of CDR3 regions. TCRdb redid the calling of the multiplex PCR reads with MiXCR, one entry per CDR3 protein. The sample carries about 430,000 distinct CDR3 sequences, around a fifth recorded once. The clonotype comes from a female donor with Graves disease. The V gene is TRBV9, the J gene TRBJ1-5; D gene ambiguous. Sequences were derived from peripheral blood mononuclear cells (PBMCs), sampled when the disease was refractory, from a patient treated with antithyroid drugs. CDR3 in DNA: TGTGCCAGCAGCGTAGACGGAGGTAGCAATCAGCCCCAGCATTTT. Translation: CASSVDGGSNQPQHF.